This is a list of T cell receptor beta chains from one sample in a study of graft-versus-host responses after intestinal transplantation. Method: immunoSEQ multiplex PCR; TCRdb's copy keeps in-frame clones and lacks some. Of about 8,000 clones detected, about 74% appear once; the ten largest clones hold about 30%. The sequencing used ileum tissue, collected 494 days after intestinal transplant. Every receptor here comes from a human patient who received an intestinal transplant, so some T cells may come from the graft donor. The CDR3 runs from the conserved cysteine through the conserved F or W. Fields, in order: J gene, CDR3 length, clone size, D gene, V gene, CDR3 DNA, CDR3 protein. A D gene is named only where the DNA matches it firmly. For some rows the clone size is stated as once, few or many, or as a class when expanded; others skip it.

TRBJ2-7 12 NA TRBD1 TRBV30 TGTGCCTGGAGTGGAGGGGGCCACGAGCAGTACTTC CAWSGGGHEQYF
TRBJ1-6 15 NA NA TRBV27 TGTGCCAGCAGTTTATCCGGCAGGGGATATTCACCCCTCCACTTT CASSLSGRGYSPLHF
TRBJ2-7 14 NA NA TRBV7-9 TGTGCCAGCAGCTTAGGAAACAGCCCCTACGAGCAGTACTTC CASSLGNSPYEQYF
TRBJ1-2 13 few NA TRBV29-1 TGCAGCGCCCTACAGGCGGCAAACTATGGCTACACCTTC CSALQAANYGYTF
TRBJ1-3 15 once TRBD1 TRBV6-6 TGTGCCAGCAGCCGCGGGAGGACAGGGGGAAACACCATATATTTT CASSRGRTGGNTIYF
TRBJ2-2 15 NA NA TRBV18 TGTGCCAGCTCACCCCGAACAGCGAACACCGGGGAGCTGTTTTTT CASSPRTANTGELFF
TRBJ2-7 11 NA NA TRBV5-4 TGTGCCAGCAGCTCCGCCTACGAGCAGTACTTC CASSSAYEQYF
TRBJ1-5 14 NA NA TRBV19 TGTGCCAGTAGTATAAGAGGAGGCAATCAGCCCCAGCATTTT CASSIRGGNQPQHF
TRBJ1-1 13 once TRBD1 TRBV15 TGTGCCACCAGCCGACAGGGTCACACTGAAGCTTTCTTT CATSRQGHTEAFF
TRBJ1-1 14 NA NA TRBV19 TGTGCCAGTAGTATGGTTACGTTGAACACTGAAGCTTTCTTT CASSMVTLNTEAFF
TRBJ1-2 14 NA NA TRBV7-9 TGTGCCAGCAGTCAGGGGACCGCGGGCTATGGCTACACCTTC CASSQGTAGYGYTF
TRBJ2-2 14 NA TRBD1 TRBV7-9 TGTGCCAGCAGTTGGGGACAGGGAACCGGGGAGCTGTTTTTT CASSWGQGTGELFF
TRBJ1-1 12 few TRBD1 TRBV11-2 TGTGCCAGCAGCTTACCAGGGGGCAGGGCTTTCTTT CASSLPGGRAFF
TRBJ2-7 12 NA NA TRBV2 TGTGCCAGCAGTGAAGCGCGTTGGGCGAATGACTTC CASSEARWANDF
TRBJ2-3 13 NA NA TRBV19 TGTGCCAGTAGTATAGTCGATCCAGATACGCAGTATTTT CASSIVDPDTQYF
TRBJ2-5 16 NA TRBD2 TRBV7-9 TGTGCCAGCAGCTTATCAGGTGGACTAGCGGGAGAGACCCAGTACTTC CASSLSGGLAGETQYF
TRBJ2-7 15 NA TRBD2 TRBV7-8 TGTGCCAGCACCTTATCTAGCGGGAGCTCCTACGAGCAGTACTTC CASTLSSGSSYEQYF
TRBJ2-1 14 NA TRBD2 TRBV11-1 TGTGCCAGCAGACCTAGCGGGCAGTTACATGAGCAGTTCTTC CASRPSGQLHEQFF
TRBJ2-7 14 NA TRBD1 TRBV5-1 TGCGCCAGCAGGTACAGGGGTGGCTCCTACGAGCAGTACTTC CASRYRGGSYEQYF
TRBJ2-7 12 NA TRBD1 TRBV2 TGTGCCAGCAGGTGGACAGGATCCGAGCAGTACTTC CASRWTGSEQYF
TRBJ2-2 15 once TRBD1 TRBV6-9 TGTGCCAGCAGTTACCGACAGGGGAACACCGGGGAGCTGTTTTTT CASSYRQGNTGELFF
TRBJ2-5 15 few NA TRBV5-4 TGTGCCAGCAGCTTGACAGGGCGGGACCAAGAGACCCAGTACTTC CASSLTGRDQETQYF
TRBJ2-7 19 NA TRBD2 TRBV5-3 TGTGCCAGAAGCTTGGTTATGGACGGGACTAGCGGGAGCTCCTACGAGCAGTACTTC CARSLVMDGTSGSSYEQYF
TRBJ2-3 15 NA NA TRBV2 TGTGCCAGCAGTGATTCGGGAGCGGTCACAGATACGCAGTATTTT CASSDSGAVTDTQYF
TRBJ1-5 13 NA TRBD1 TRBV6-1 TGTGCCAGCAGTGAACAGGGGGCACAGCCCCAGCATTTT CASSEQGAQPQHF
TRBJ1-3 14 NA NA TRBV5-1 TGCGCCAGCAGCTCCCCGCCGGCGGGAAACACCATATATTTT CASSSPPAGNTIYF
TRBJ2-5 11 NA NA TRBV20-1 TGCAGTGCTAGACACCAAGAGACCCAGTACTTC CSARHQETQYF
TRBJ2-7 17 NA NA TRBV7-3 TGTGCCAGCAGCTTATACCCCCCCGGGACGGCCGCCTACGAGCAGTACTTC CASSLYPPGTAAYEQYF
TRBJ2-1 11 NA NA TRBV7-9 TGTGCCAGCAGCTTAGACGGTGAGCAGTTCTTC CASSLDGEQFF
TRBJ2-3 14 NA TRBD2 TRBV29-1 TGCAGCGCCCCTAGCGGGGGGGGCACAGATACGCAGTATTTT CSAPSGGGTDTQYF
TRBJ1-1 12 once NA TRBV6-1 TGTGCCAGCAGTCGGGACACACCTGAAGCTTTCTTT CASSRDTPEAFF
TRBJ2-7 14 NA TRBD1 TRBV5-6 TGTGCCAGCAGTCCGGACAGGGGGGCCTACGAGCAGTACTTC CASSPDRGAYEQYF
TRBJ1-3 16 NA TRBD1 TRBV27 TGTGCCAGCAGTTATCCCACAGGGGCCTCTGGAAACACCATATATTTT CASSYPTGASGNTIYF
TRBJ1-3 14 NA NA TRBV28 TGTGCCAGCAGCAGGGGTAGCTCTGGAAACACCATATATTTT CASSRGSSGNTIYF
TRBJ1-4 14 NA NA TRBV29-1 TGCAGCGTTGGGGGGGGATCAACTAATGAAAAACTGTTTTTT CSVGGGSTNEKLFF
TRBJ2-7 15 NA TRBD1 TRBV6-6 TGTGCCAGCAGTTACTCGAAGGGGGCTTTCGACGAGCAGTACTTC CASSYSKGAFDEQYF
TRBJ2-5 12 few NA TRBV23-1 TGCGCCAGCAGTCCCAGCGGGGAGACCCAGTACTTC CASSPSGETQYF
TRBJ2-5 14 NA NA TRBV5-1 TGCGCCAGCGGCAAAGACCCATCCGGAGGGGAGCAGTACTTC CASGKDPSGGEQYF
TRBJ1-2 15 NA NA TRBV6-6 TGTGCCAGCAGTTACTCGGGGGGTATCGCCTATGGCTACACCTTC CASSYSGGIAYGYTF
TRBJ1-2 15 NA NA TRBV9 TGTGCCAGCAGCGTAGAAACAGGGAGGGACTATGGCTACACCTTC CASSVETGRDYGYTF
TRBJ2-7 13 NA NA TRBV29-1 TGCAGCGTTGTAGACGAAAGCTCCTACGAGCAGTACTTC CSVVDESSYEQYF
TRBJ2-3 14 NA NA TRBV28 TGTGCCAGCAGTTTAGCGGAGAGCACAGATACGCAGTATTTT CASSLAESTDTQYF